These T cell receptor beta chains were read from a single sample in a study of blood T cell repertoires in COVID-19. This table comes from immunoSEQ multiplex PCR, and its TCRdb copy is limited to in-frame clones, with some not included. The repertoire holds about 210,000 clones, around 83% seen once, with about 9% in the top ten. Sequences were obtained from peripheral blood. All receptors derive from a man between 50 and 59 years old with active or convalescent COVID-19. Both conserved end residues are part of each CDR3. Fields, in order: D gene, clone size, V gene, J gene, CDR3 DNA, CDR3 protein. The D gene is left open where the match is weak. Rows give clone size only sometimes, using once, few, many, or a class for an expanded clone.

>TRBD2|-|TRBV6-5|TRBJ2-5
TGTGCCAGCAGATATAGCGGGGGACAAGAGACCCAGTACTTC
CASRYSGGQETQYF
>TRBD2|-|TRBV4-3|TRBJ2-4
TGCGCCAGCAGCCAAGCCCCGACTAGCTACGTGATTCAGTACTTC
CASSQAPTSYVIQYF
>-|-|TRBV19|TRBJ1-1
TGTGCCAGTACCGCCCTCCGGACAGTCGAAGCTTTCTTT
CASTALRTVEAFF
>TRBD2|-|TRBV5-4|TRBJ2-3
TGTGCCAGCAGCAAGCGACGGGGGGGCGGGACAGATACGCAGTATTTT
CASSKRRGGGTDTQYF
>TRBD2|-|TRBV20-1|TRBJ2-7
TGCAGTGCTAGTGGTCGGGCGGGAGGGAAAGACGAGCAGTACTTC
CSASGRAGGKDEQYF
>-|-|TRBV5-1|TRBJ2-3
TGCGCCAGCAGCTTGGCAACGCAGGGGCGGACAGATACGCAGTATTTT
CASSLATQGRTDTQYF
>TRBD2|-|TRBV7-3|TRBJ2-3
TGTGCCAGCAGCACATTAGCGGGGGGGCCCACAGATACGCAGTATTTT
CASSTLAGGPTDTQYF
>-|-|TRBV5-1|TRBJ1-6
TGCGCCAGCAGGCAAGCGTTCGGCAATTCACCCCTCCACTTT
CASRQAFGNSPLHF
>-|-|TRBV2|TRBJ1-1
TGTGCCAGCAGTGATCCAGGGACTGAAGCTTTCTTT
CASSDPGTEAFF
>TRBD1|-|TRBV10-3|TRBJ2-5
TGTGCCATCAGTGAGTCGGCAGGGGGCGGGGAGACCCAGTACTTC
CAISESAGGGETQYF
>-|-|TRBV5-1|TRBJ1-1
TGCGCCAGCAGCTTGGCCGGGGTAGGGAACACTGAAGCTTTCTTT
CASSLAGVGNTEAFF
>TRBD1|-|TRBV28|TRBJ1-2
TGTGCCAGCGTGGACAGGGGGCAGTTCTATGGCTACACCTTC
CASVDRGQFYGYTF
>-|-|TRBV7-9|TRBJ2-5
TGTGCCAGCAGCTACAAAGAGACCCAGTACTTC
CASSYKETQYF
>-|-|TRBV20-1|TRBJ1-5
TGCAGTGCTAGTAGGGGGTATGCTCAGCCCCAGCATTTT
CSASRGYAQPQHF
>TRBD1|-|TRBV4-1|TRBJ2-7
TGCGCCAGCAGCCACACCGGGACAGGGGGCCACGAGCAGTACTTC
CASSHTGTGGHEQYF
>TRBD2|-|TRBV4-3|TRBJ2-1
TGCGCCAGCAGCCACGGACTAGCGGGGGGGTACAATGAGCAGTTCTTC
CASSHGLAGGYNEQFF
>TRBD2|-|TRBV9|TRBJ2-3
TGTGCCAGCAGAGCGGGGGGTGCAGATACGCAGTATTTT
CASRAGGADTQYF
>TRBD2|-|TRBV7-2|TRBJ2-3
TGTGCCAGCAGCTTAGTTAGCGGGGGGGCGTATACGCAGTATTTT
CASSLVSGGAYTQYF
>-|-|TRBV6-2/TRBV6-3|TRBJ1-5
TGTGCCAGCAGCCAAGAAGGGGATCAGCCCCAGCATTTT
CASSQEGDQPQHF
>TRBD2|-|TRBV4-3|TRBJ2-3
TGCGCCAGCAGCCAAGAATTACTAGCGGGGGTTAGCACAGATACGCAGTATTTT
CASSQELLAGVSTDTQYF
>-|-|TRBV5-1|TRBJ1-5
TGCGCCAGCAGCCCTGATGGGGGGGTGTACAATCAGCCCCAGCATTTT
CASSPDGGVYNQPQHF
>-|-|TRBV11-2|TRBJ1-3
TGTGCCAGCAGCTTAGCGGGGGGAAACACCATATATTTT
CASSLAGGNTIYF
>-|-|TRBV4-2|TRBJ1-3
TGTGCCAGCAGCCAAGAGACAGGAGCTGGAAACACCATATATTTT
CASSQETGAGNTIYF
>-|-|TRBV18|TRBJ1-1
TGTGCCAGCTCACCAAACAGGGAGAACACTGAAGCTTTCTTT
CASSPNRENTEAFF
>-|-|TRBV5-6|TRBJ1-1
TGTGCCAGCAGCCCCACCCTAGGGGCCGCCACTGAAGCTTTCTTT
CASSPTLGAATEAFF
>-|-|TRBV7-6|TRBJ1-2
TGTGCCAGCTCACCCGAGGAGGGACGCTATGGCTACACCTTC
CASSPEEGRYGYTF
>-|-|TRBV5-3|TRBJ1-3
TGTGCCAGAAGCTTGCGACTAAGCCCCTCTGGAAACACCATATATTTT
CARSLRLSPSGNTIYF
>TRBD1|few|TRBV28|TRBJ2-7
TGTGCCAGCAGTCCCCGGACAGGGAAGGAGGAGCAGTACTTC
CASSPRTGKEEQYF
>TRBD1|-|TRBV6-6|TRBJ1-6
TGTGCCAGCAGCCCGAGGGGACAGGGAAAGCTTTCCTCCTATAATTCACCCCTCCACTTT
CASSPRGQGKLSSYNSPLHF
>TRBD1|-|TRBV5-4|TRBJ1-1
TGTGCCAGCAGCACGGACAGGGCGGCCACTGAAGCTTTCTTT
CASSTDRAATEAFF
>-|-|TRBV6-5|TRBJ1-2
TGTGCCAGCAGCCTCGGAGGGCAGGCCTATGGCTACACCTTC
CASSLGGQAYGYTF
>-|-|TRBV9|TRBJ1-5
TGTGCCAGCGCGGACAGAGATAGCAATCAGCCCCAGCATTTT
CASADRDSNQPQHF
>TRBD1|once|TRBV5-6|TRBJ2-1
TGTGCCAGCAGCCTCCTTTGGACAGGGAGTTACAATGAGCAGTTCTTC
CASSLLWTGSYNEQFF
>TRBD1|-|TRBV10-1|TRBJ1-1
TGCGCCAGCAGTGACAGGGGGCGCTTCATTCCCACTGAAGCTTTCTTT
CASSDRGRFIPTEAFF
>-|-|TRBV15|TRBJ1-5
TGTGCCACCAGCAGAGATAAAGGATCCCGGGGCAATCAGCCCCAGCATTTT
CATSRDKGSRGNQPQHF
>-|-|TRBV7-2|TRBJ2-1
TGTGCCAGCAGCTTAGCATCGAGCTCCTACAATGAGCAGTTCTTC
CASSLASSSYNEQFF
>-|-|TRBV24-1|TRBJ2-2
TGTGCCACCAGTGACAGGGACATAAACACCGGGGAGCTGTTTTTT
CATSDRDINTGELFF
>-|-|TRBV19|TRBJ1-5
TGTGCCAGTAGTATCCCCCTTAGCAATCAGCCCCAGCATTTT
CASSIPLSNQPQHF
>-|-|TRBV12-3/TRBV12-4|TRBJ1-5
TGTGCCAGCAGTTTGGGCCCTAATCAGCCCCAGCATTTT
CASSLGPNQPQHF